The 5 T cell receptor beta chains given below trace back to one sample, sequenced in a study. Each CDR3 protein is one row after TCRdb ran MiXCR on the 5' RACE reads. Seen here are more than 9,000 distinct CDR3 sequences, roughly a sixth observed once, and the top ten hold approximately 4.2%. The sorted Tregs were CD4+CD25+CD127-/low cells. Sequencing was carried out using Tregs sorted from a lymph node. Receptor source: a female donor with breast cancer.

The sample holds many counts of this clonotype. The CDR3 here is CSATGRNSYEQYF. The CDR3 nucleotides are TGCAGTGCTACAGGCCGCAACTCCTACGAGCAGTACTTC. The gene calls are TRBV20-1 and TRBJ2-7; D is uncertain. The CDR3 runs 13 residues. Germline lookup yields CDR1 DFQATT and CDR2 SNEGSKA (reference sequence). V shed 4 bases and J shed 0 bases, with 10 bases lying between them.

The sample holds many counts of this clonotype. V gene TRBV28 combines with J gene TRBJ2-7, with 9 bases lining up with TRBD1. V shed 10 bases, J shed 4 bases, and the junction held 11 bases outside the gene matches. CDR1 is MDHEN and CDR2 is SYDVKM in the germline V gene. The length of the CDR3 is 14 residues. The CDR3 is CATVRPQGAYEQYF. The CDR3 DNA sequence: TGTGCCACTGTCAGACCACAGGGGGCTTACGAGCAGTACTTC. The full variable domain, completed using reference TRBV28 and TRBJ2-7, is DVKVTQSSRYLVKRTGEKVFLECVQDMDHENMFWYRQDPGLGLRLIYFSYDVKMKEKGDIPEGYSVSREKKERFSLILESASTNQTSMYLCATVRPQGAYEQYFGPGTRLTVT.

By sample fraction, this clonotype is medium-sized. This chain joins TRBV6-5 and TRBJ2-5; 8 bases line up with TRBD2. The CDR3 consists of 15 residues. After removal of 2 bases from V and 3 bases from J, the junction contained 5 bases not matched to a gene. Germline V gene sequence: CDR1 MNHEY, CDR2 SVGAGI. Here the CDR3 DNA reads TGTGCCAGCAGTTACGGGGTCGGGGGGGAAGAGACCCAGTACTTC. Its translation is CASSYGVGGEETQYF.

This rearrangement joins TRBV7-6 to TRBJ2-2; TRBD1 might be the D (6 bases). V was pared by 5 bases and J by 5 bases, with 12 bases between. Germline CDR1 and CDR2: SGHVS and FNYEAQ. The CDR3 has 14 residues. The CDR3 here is CASSPRTATGELFF. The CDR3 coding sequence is TGTGCCAGCAGCCCCAGGACAGCTACCGGGGAGCTGTTTTTT.

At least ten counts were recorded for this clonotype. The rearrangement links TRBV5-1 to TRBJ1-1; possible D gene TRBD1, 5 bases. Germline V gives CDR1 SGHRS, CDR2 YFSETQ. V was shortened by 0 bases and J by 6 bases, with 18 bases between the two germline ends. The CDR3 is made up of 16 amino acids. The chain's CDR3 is CASSLEGPQGLPEAFF. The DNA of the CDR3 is TGCGCCAGCAGCTTGGAGGGCCCTCAGGGACTCCCTGAAGCTTTCTTT.